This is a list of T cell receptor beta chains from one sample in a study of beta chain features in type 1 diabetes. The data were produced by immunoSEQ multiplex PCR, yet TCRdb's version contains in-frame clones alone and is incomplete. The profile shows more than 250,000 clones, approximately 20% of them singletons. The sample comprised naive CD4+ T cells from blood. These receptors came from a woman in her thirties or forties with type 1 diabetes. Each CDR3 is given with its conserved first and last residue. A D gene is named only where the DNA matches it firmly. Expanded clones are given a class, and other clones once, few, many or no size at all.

CDR3nt: TGTGCCAGCTCACCGGGACTAGCGGGAGGAAAGAGTCGGTACGAGCAGTACTTC; CDR3aa: CASSPGLAGGKSRYEQYF; d_gene: TRBD2; abundance: .; j_gene: TRBJ2-7; v_gene: TRBV18
CDR3nt: TGTGCCAGCAGCGTAGGCGGGGCAGAGGGTCAGCCCCAGCATTTT; CDR3aa: CASSVGGAEGQPQHF; d_gene: .; abundance: few; j_gene: TRBJ1-5; v_gene: TRBV9
CDR3nt: TGTGCCAGCAGCGTAGAGAGGGAACCCCGCTACGAGCAGTACTTC; CDR3aa: CASSVEREPRYEQYF; d_gene: .; abundance: .; j_gene: TRBJ2-7; v_gene: TRBV9
CDR3nt: TGTGCCAGCAGCTTGGCTAGCGGAAATGAGCAGTTCTTC; CDR3aa: CASSLASGNEQFF; d_gene: TRBD2; abundance: .; j_gene: TRBJ2-1; v_gene: TRBV5-6
CDR3nt: TGCGCCAGCAGCTTGGAATCCAGGGGGGAGAGCGAGCAGTACTTC; CDR3aa: CASSLESRGESEQYF; d_gene: .; abundance: few; j_gene: TRBJ2-7; v_gene: TRBV5-1
CDR3nt: TGTGCCAGCAGCTTGAGGGGGCCGAACACTGAAGCTTTCTTT; CDR3aa: CASSLRGPNTEAFF; d_gene: TRBD1; abundance: few; j_gene: TRBJ1-1; v_gene: TRBV7-2
CDR3nt: TGTGCCAGCAGTGGAAGCCCCTCCTACGAGCAGTACTTC; CDR3aa: CASSGSPSYEQYF; d_gene: .; abundance: few; j_gene: TRBJ2-7; v_gene: TRBV25-1
CDR3nt: TGTGCCAGCAAAGCGGGTGATACTAGGAATGAGCAGTTCTTC; CDR3aa: CASKAGDTRNEQFF; d_gene: .; abundance: .; j_gene: TRBJ2-1; v_gene: TRBV6-5
CDR3nt: TGTGCCAGCAGCTTAAAGTGGGACAGGGGTTACAATGAGCAGTTCTTC; CDR3aa: CASSLKWDRGYNEQFF; d_gene: TRBD1; abundance: .; j_gene: TRBJ2-1; v_gene: TRBV7-3
CDR3nt: TGTGCCAGCAGCTTGAACGAACAGTTTAATGAAAAACTGTTTTTT; CDR3aa: CASSLNEQFNEKLFF; d_gene: .; abundance: .; j_gene: TRBJ1-4; v_gene: TRBV7-2
CDR3nt: TGTGCCAGCAGCTTGGTTCCAGGCGACTACGAGCAGTACTTC; CDR3aa: CASSLVPGDYEQYF; d_gene: .; abundance: .; j_gene: TRBJ2-7; v_gene: TRBV5-6
CDR3nt: TGTGCCAGCAGTGAAACAGGACAAGAGACCCAGTACTTC; CDR3aa: CASSETGQETQYF; d_gene: .; abundance: few; j_gene: TRBJ2-5; v_gene: TRBV6-4
CDR3nt: TGTGCTAGCAGCTCCGCGACAGGGGGTTACAATGAGCAGTTCTTC; CDR3aa: CASSSATGGYNEQFF; d_gene: TRBD1; abundance: .; j_gene: TRBJ2-1; v_gene: TRBV7-7
CDR3nt: TGTGCCAGCAGCAATAGCCATGGCCTCTACAATGAGCAGTTCTTC; CDR3aa: CASSNSHGLYNEQFF; d_gene: .; abundance: few; j_gene: TRBJ2-1; v_gene: TRBV9
CDR3nt: TGTGCCAGCAGTCCACGAAGAGAAGCCTACGAGCAGTACTTC; CDR3aa: CASSPRREAYEQYF; d_gene: .; abundance: .; j_gene: TRBJ2-7; v_gene: TRBV28
CDR3nt: TGCGCCAGCTCACGCTCAGCGGCTAGCGGCATCCAAGAGACCCAGTACTTC; CDR3aa: CASSRSAASGIQETQYF; d_gene: TRBD2; abundance: few; j_gene: TRBJ2-5; v_gene: TRBV5-1
CDR3nt: TGTGCCACCAGCAGAGATCGTACGGGGATAGAGACCCAGTACTTC; CDR3aa: CATSRDRTGIETQYF; d_gene: .; abundance: .; j_gene: TRBJ2-5; v_gene: TRBV15
CDR3nt: TGCAGCGTTGATAGGGGGTACAATGAGCAGTTCTTC; CDR3aa: CSVDRGYNEQFF; d_gene: .; abundance: .; j_gene: TRBJ2-1; v_gene: TRBV29-1
CDR3nt: TGTGCCAGCAGGCGGGACGTCAATGAGCAGTTCTTC; CDR3aa: CASRRDVNEQFF; d_gene: .; abundance: .; j_gene: TRBJ2-1; v_gene: TRBV5-6
CDR3nt: TGTGCCAGCAGCCTCGATAGGAACACTGAAGCTTTCTTT; CDR3aa: CASSLDRNTEAFF; d_gene: .; abundance: .; j_gene: TRBJ1-1; v_gene: TRBV6-6
CDR3nt: TGTGCCAGCTCACCGGCAGGGGAGTACGGCTACACCTTC; CDR3aa: CASSPAGEYGYTF; d_gene: .; abundance: .; j_gene: TRBJ1-2; v_gene: TRBV18
CDR3nt: TGTGCCATCAGTGAGGGGACTAGCGCGGATACGCAGTATTTT; CDR3aa: CAISEGTSADTQYF; d_gene: TRBD2; abundance: few; j_gene: TRBJ2-3; v_gene: TRBV10-3
CDR3nt: TGTGCCATCAGTGAAGGGACAGAGAATCAGCCCCAGCATTTT; CDR3aa: CAISEGTENQPQHF; d_gene: TRBD1; abundance: few; j_gene: TRBJ1-5; v_gene: TRBV10-3
CDR3nt: TGCGCCAGCAGCCAAGGAGTGGATCAGCCTGGACAGGGGAACACTGAAGCTTTCTTT; CDR3aa: CASSQGVDQPGQGNTEAFF; d_gene: TRBD1; abundance: .; j_gene: TRBJ1-1; v_gene: TRBV4-3
CDR3nt: TGCAGCGTCGGGACAGGGAGCTACGAGCAGTACTTC; CDR3aa: CSVGTGSYEQYF; d_gene: TRBD1; abundance: few; j_gene: TRBJ2-7; v_gene: TRBV29-1
CDR3nt: TGTGCCAGCAGCGTAGTCGAAGAGTCACCCCTCCACTTT; CDR3aa: CASSVVEESPLHF; d_gene: .; abundance: few; j_gene: TRBJ1-6; v_gene: TRBV9
CDR3nt: TGTGCCAGTAGACTTCGGACAGGGGCTAGCAATCAGCCCCAGCATTTT; CDR3aa: CASRLRTGASNQPQHF; d_gene: TRBD1; abundance: few; j_gene: TRBJ1-5; v_gene: TRBV19
CDR3nt: TGTGCCAGCACCCGCCGGGATAGGCCAGGCGAGCAGTACTTC; CDR3aa: CASTRRDRPGEQYF; d_gene: .; abundance: .; j_gene: TRBJ2-7; v_gene: TRBV5-4
CDR3nt: TGCGCCAGCAGCTTGGAAGGACTAGTAAGCACCGGGGAGCTGTTTTTT; CDR3aa: CASSLEGLVSTGELFF; d_gene: TRBD2; abundance: .; j_gene: TRBJ2-2; v_gene: TRBV5-1
CDR3nt: TGTGCCTGGAGTAACACCCGACACGACAGGGGGCAGCAGTTCTTC; CDR3aa: CAWSNTRHDRGQQFF; d_gene: TRBD1; abundance: few; j_gene: TRBJ2-1; v_gene: TRBV30
CDR3nt: TGTGCCAGCAGCCCCCAGGGCACAGATACGCAGTATTTT; CDR3aa: CASSPQGTDTQYF; d_gene: .; abundance: few; j_gene: TRBJ2-3; v_gene: TRBV7-3
CDR3nt: TGTGCCAGCGGGAGGACTAGCGCCACAGATACGCAGTATTTT; CDR3aa: CASGRTSATDTQYF; d_gene: TRBD2; abundance: .; j_gene: TRBJ2-3; v_gene: TRBV2
CDR3nt: TGTGCCAGCAGTGAGGGACGGCCGGGGGCCCAGTACTTC; CDR3aa: CASSEGRPGAQYF; d_gene: .; abundance: few; j_gene: TRBJ2-5; v_gene: TRBV7-9
CDR3nt: TGTGCCAGCAGCCCGACTAGCGGGAGGGCGGGCGAGCAGTACTTC; CDR3aa: CASSPTSGRAGEQYF; d_gene: TRBD2; abundance: .; j_gene: TRBJ2-7; v_gene: TRBV7-2
CDR3nt: TGTGCCAGCAGCCCTAGGAGTGGGACAGGGCTTGAAGCTTTCTTT; CDR3aa: CASSPRSGTGLEAFF; d_gene: TRBD1; abundance: few; j_gene: TRBJ1-1; v_gene: TRBV7-9
CDR3nt: TGTGCCAGCAGCCCCCAGGGCCGCGCCTCCTACAATGAGCAGTTCTTC; CDR3aa: CASSPQGRASYNEQFF; d_gene: .; abundance: .; j_gene: TRBJ2-1; v_gene: TRBV4-2
CDR3nt: TGTGCCACTAGAGGTCAGGGGGAACACGAGCAGTACTTC; CDR3aa: CATRGQGEHEQYF; d_gene: TRBD1; abundance: few; j_gene: TRBJ2-7; v_gene: TRBV19
CDR3nt: TGTGCCAGCAGCCTCGTTTCCGAGCAGTACTTC; CDR3aa: CASSLVSEQYF; d_gene: .; abundance: .; j_gene: TRBJ2-7; v_gene: TRBV25-1
CDR3nt: TGTGCCAGCAGCCTCGGGACTATACGGGAGACCCAGTACTTC; CDR3aa: CASSLGTIRETQYF; d_gene: TRBD2; abundance: .; j_gene: TRBJ2-5; v_gene: TRBV5-6
CDR3nt: TGTGCCTGGAGTGAAGGGGGTGGCTCCTACAATGAGCAGTTCTTC; CDR3aa: CAWSEGGGSYNEQFF; d_gene: .; abundance: .; j_gene: TRBJ2-1; v_gene: TRBV30
CDR3nt: TGTGCCAGCAGCGAAGGGGGATCGAACACTGAAGCTTTCTTT; CDR3aa: CASSEGGSNTEAFF; d_gene: .; abundance: .; j_gene: TRBJ1-1; v_gene: TRBV9
CDR3nt: TGTGCCACCAGCGGACGGGACAAGTCCTACGAGCAGTACTTC; CDR3aa: CATSGRDKSYEQYF; d_gene: .; abundance: .; j_gene: TRBJ2-7; v_gene: TRBV15
CDR3nt: TGTGCCAGCAGTGGACAGGGGCCCCAAGAGACCCAGTACTTC; CDR3aa: CASSGQGPQETQYF; d_gene: TRBD1; abundance: few; j_gene: TRBJ2-5; v_gene: TRBV2